A selection of T cell receptor beta chains follows, all from one sample in a study of blood T cells in healthy people across ages. TCRdb independently ran MiXCR on the 5' RACE reads; one entry per CDR3 protein. The table shows approximately 1,000,000 distinct CDR3 sequences, with 35% to 40% occurring only once. Sequencing used blood. Receptors originate from a man in his late teens or twenties in good health. Each CDR3 is given with its conserved first and last residue. D genes are given only for firm matches. The size entry is marked missing in some rows and otherwise reads once, few, many or a size class.

v_call: TRBV7-9
j_call: TRBJ2-2
clone_size: NA
d_call: NA
cdr3_nt: TGTGCCAGCAGCTTAGACTCGGGAAACACCGGGGAGCTGTTTTTT
cdr3_aa: CASSLDSGNTGELFF

v_call: TRBV6-2/TRBV6-3
j_call: TRBJ2-7
clone_size: many
d_call: TRBD1
cdr3_nt: TGTGCCAGCAGTTTACCGGGACAGGGTTACGAGCAGTACTTC
cdr3_aa: CASSLPGQGYEQYF

v_call: TRBV6-1
j_call: TRBJ2-7
clone_size: NA
d_call: NA
cdr3_nt: TGTGCCAGCAGCCAAGCCGACTGGCCCTACGAGCAGTACTTC
cdr3_aa: CASSQADWPYEQYF

v_call: TRBV13
j_call: TRBJ2-4
clone_size: NA
d_call: NA
cdr3_nt: TGTGTCAGCAGCGCCGGACTAGCCAAAAACATTCAGTACTTC
cdr3_aa: CVSSAGLAKNIQYF

v_call: TRBV11-2
j_call: TRBJ1-4
clone_size: NA
d_call: TRBD1
cdr3_nt: TGTGCCAGCAGCTCCTTCCGGGACAGGGTTGAAAAACTGTTTTTT
cdr3_aa: CASSSFRDRVEKLFF

v_call: TRBV30
j_call: TRBJ1-1
clone_size: NA
d_call: TRBD1
cdr3_nt: TGTGCCTGGGGACCGAGGGGGCCGCCTGGTACTGAAGCTTTCTTT
cdr3_aa: CAWGPRGPPGTEAFF

v_call: TRBV5-6
j_call: TRBJ1-1
clone_size: NA
d_call: NA
cdr3_nt: TGTGCCAGCAGCCCGGATAAAACAGGGTCGGGAGCTTTCTTT
cdr3_aa: CASSPDKTGSGAFF

v_call: TRBV5-4
j_call: TRBJ1-2
clone_size: NA
d_call: NA
cdr3_nt: TGTGCCAGCAGCTTGAGAGGACCGGGCAACTATGGCTACACCTTC
cdr3_aa: CASSLRGPGNYGYTF

v_call: TRBV28
j_call: TRBJ1-4
clone_size: NA
d_call: NA
cdr3_nt: TGTGCCAGCAGTTTAGCAGGGGAACCCGAAAAACTGTTTTTT
cdr3_aa: CASSLAGEPEKLFF

v_call: TRBV5-1
j_call: TRBJ1-4
clone_size: NA
d_call: NA
cdr3_nt: TGCGCCAGCAGCTTGGCGTTCGTGGGGGATGGTGAAAAACTGTTTTTT
cdr3_aa: CASSLAFVGDGEKLFF

v_call: TRBV18
j_call: TRBJ2-5
clone_size: NA
d_call: TRBD1
cdr3_nt: TGTGCCAGCTCCCCGGGACAGCTAGACTCCTTCAATGAGCAGTACTTC
cdr3_aa: CASSPGQLDSFNEQYF

v_call: TRBV20-1
j_call: TRBJ2-3
clone_size: NA
d_call: TRBD1
cdr3_nt: TGCAGTGCGACAGGGTTAACAGATACGCAGTATTTT
cdr3_aa: CSATGLTDTQYF

v_call: TRBV7-2
j_call: TRBJ2-1
clone_size: once
d_call: NA
cdr3_nt: TGTGCCAGCAGCACGTTGGGGGGCTCCTACAATGAGCAGTTCTTC
cdr3_aa: CASSTLGGSYNEQFF

v_call: TRBV20-1
j_call: TRBJ1-5
clone_size: few
d_call: NA
cdr3_nt: TGCAGTGCTAGACTCGGGAGCAATCAGCCCCAGCATTTT
cdr3_aa: CSARLGSNQPQHF

v_call: TRBV28
j_call: TRBJ1-1
clone_size: NA
d_call: NA
cdr3_nt: TGTGCCAGCAGCCAATCAACGGACACTGAAGCTTTCTTT
cdr3_aa: CASSQSTDTEAFF

v_call: TRBV5-1
j_call: TRBJ2-4
clone_size: NA
d_call: NA
cdr3_nt: TGCACCAGCAGTCCAGGGTCCTACGAAAACATTCAGTACTTC
cdr3_aa: CTSSPGSYENIQYF

v_call: TRBV14
j_call: TRBJ2-6
clone_size: few
d_call: NA
cdr3_nt: TGTGCCAGCAGCCAAGAATTGGGAACTGGGGCCAACGTCCTGACTTTC
cdr3_aa: CASSQELGTGANVLTF

v_call: TRBV20-1
j_call: TRBJ2-7
clone_size: NA
d_call: NA
cdr3_nt: TGCAGTCCCATAGGGGGTGGGAACAATGAGCAGTACTTC
cdr3_aa: CSPIGGGNNEQYF

v_call: TRBV7-2
j_call: TRBJ2-3
clone_size: few
d_call: NA
cdr3_nt: TGTGCCAGCAGCCCCTCCAGGGTTACAGATACGCAGTATTTT
cdr3_aa: CASSPSRVTDTQYF

v_call: TRBV15
j_call: TRBJ1-5
clone_size: NA
d_call: NA
cdr3_nt: TGTGCCACCAGCAGTATCCGAGATCAGCCCCAGCATTTT
cdr3_aa: CATSSIRDQPQHF

v_call: TRBV11-2
j_call: TRBJ2-7
clone_size: NA
d_call: NA
cdr3_nt: TGTGCCAGCAGCGTAGATGGGGGAAACGAGCAGTACTTC
cdr3_aa: CASSVDGGNEQYF

v_call: TRBV10-3
j_call: TRBJ1-5
clone_size: many
d_call: NA
cdr3_nt: TGTGCCATCAGTGAGTACAGCACAGCCCATCAGCCCCAGCATTTT
cdr3_aa: CAISEYSTAHQPQHF

v_call: TRBV5-1
j_call: TRBJ1-4
clone_size: NA
d_call: NA
cdr3_nt: TGCGCCAGCAGGACGTGGCCAGGGAGGGTTAATGAAAAACTGTTTTTT
cdr3_aa: CASRTWPGRVNEKLFF

v_call: TRBV12-3/TRBV12-4
j_call: TRBJ2-5
clone_size: few
d_call: TRBD1
cdr3_nt: TGTGCCAGCACCCACCGACAGGGCGAGACCCAGTACTTC
cdr3_aa: CASTHRQGETQYF

v_call: TRBV28
j_call: TRBJ1-2
clone_size: NA
d_call: NA
cdr3_nt: TGTGCCACTAGCCTCTCGGTCTCCGATGGCTACACCTTC
cdr3_aa: CATSLSVSDGYTF

v_call: TRBV30
j_call: TRBJ1-4
clone_size: NA
d_call: TRBD1
cdr3_nt: TGTGCCTGGAAGGCGGGACAGGGTCCCAGGGAAAAACTGTTTTTT
cdr3_aa: CAWKAGQGPREKLFF

v_call: TRBV4-3
j_call: TRBJ1-2
clone_size: NA
d_call: NA
cdr3_nt: TGCGCCAGCAGCCCCGAACAGGGCCTTAACTATGGCTACACCTTC
cdr3_aa: CASSPEQGLNYGYTF

v_call: TRBV4-3
j_call: TRBJ1-2
clone_size: few
d_call: NA
cdr3_nt: TGCGCCGGCAGCCAAGATCGGTATTCGCCCTATGGCTACACCTTC
cdr3_aa: CAGSQDRYSPYGYTF

v_call: TRBV20-1
j_call: TRBJ2-1
clone_size: once
d_call: TRBD2
cdr3_nt: TGCAGTGCTAGATCCCCTACTAGCGGGGACTACAATGAGCAGTTCTTC
cdr3_aa: CSARSPTSGDYNEQFF

v_call: TRBV6-1
j_call: TRBJ1-2
clone_size: NA
d_call: NA
cdr3_nt: TGTGCCAGCGGGGAGTATGGCTACACCTTC
cdr3_aa: CASGEYGYTF

v_call: TRBV29-1
j_call: TRBJ2-7
clone_size: few
d_call: NA
cdr3_nt: TGCAGCGCTGTGGACCAAGACTCGGGTGAGCAGTACTTC
cdr3_aa: CSAVDQDSGEQYF

v_call: TRBV15
j_call: TRBJ2-7
clone_size: NA
d_call: NA
cdr3_nt: TGTGCCACCAGCAGATACGGAACAGGGCAGTACTTC
cdr3_aa: CATSRYGTGQYF

v_call: TRBV18
j_call: TRBJ2-1
clone_size: NA
d_call: TRBD2
cdr3_nt: TGTGCCAGCTCACCGCTAGCGGGGGGCGATGGTGAGCAGTTCTTC
cdr3_aa: CASSPLAGGDGEQFF

v_call: TRBV14
j_call: TRBJ1-2
clone_size: few
d_call: NA
cdr3_nt: TGTGCCAGCAGCCAAGAGATAGATTTATGGTACTATGGCTACACCTTC
cdr3_aa: CASSQEIDLWYYGYTF

v_call: TRBV10-3
j_call: TRBJ2-7
clone_size: NA
d_call: TRBD2
cdr3_nt: TGTGCCATCAGTGAAACCGGGACTAGCGGTTACGAGCAGTACTTC
cdr3_aa: CAISETGTSGYEQYF

v_call: TRBV3-1
j_call: TRBJ2-3
clone_size: NA
d_call: NA
cdr3_nt: TGTGCCACTGCGGGGCCGCCAGATACGCAGTATTTT
cdr3_aa: CATAGPPDTQYF

v_call: TRBV7-2
j_call: TRBJ2-7
clone_size: NA
d_call: TRBD1
cdr3_nt: TGTGCCAGCAGCTTAGGACAGGGGGCTTTCGAGCAGTACTTC
cdr3_aa: CASSLGQGAFEQYF

v_call: TRBV27
j_call: TRBJ1-4
clone_size: few
d_call: TRBD1
cdr3_nt: TGTGCCAGCAGTTGGACAGGGGGCCACTTAACTAATGAAAAACTGTTTTTT
cdr3_aa: CASSWTGGHLTNEKLFF

v_call: TRBV6-2/TRBV6-3
j_call: TRBJ2-5
clone_size: NA
d_call: NA
cdr3_nt: TGTGCCAGCAGTTACTCGGACCAAAAAGAGACCCAGTACTTC
cdr3_aa: CASSYSDQKETQYF

v_call: TRBV20-1
j_call: TRBJ1-1
clone_size: NA
d_call: TRBD1
cdr3_nt: TGCAGTGCTAGACAGGGGGAGGCCACTGAAGCTTTCTTT
cdr3_aa: CSARQGEATEAFF

v_call: TRBV12-5
j_call: TRBJ1-4
clone_size: NA
d_call: NA
cdr3_nt: TGTGCTAGTGGTTTAGGACGGGTAACTAATGAAAAACTGTTTTTT
cdr3_aa: CASGLGRVTNEKLFF

v_call: TRBV20-1
j_call: TRBJ1-1
clone_size: once
d_call: NA
cdr3_nt: TGCAGTGCTAGGACCATACAGGGACCGAACACTGAAGCTTTCTTT
cdr3_aa: CSARTIQGPNTEAFF

v_call: TRBV9
j_call: TRBJ2-3
clone_size: few
d_call: TRBD1
cdr3_nt: TGTGCCAGCAGCGGACCGGGACAGACACTCACAGATACGCAGTATTTT
cdr3_aa: CASSGPGQTLTDTQYF

v_call: TRBV28
j_call: TRBJ2-1
clone_size: few
d_call: TRBD2
cdr3_nt: TGTGCCAGCAGTTTATCGACTAGCGGGGAACCTCAGTTCTTC
cdr3_aa: CASSLSTSGEPQFF

v_call: TRBV3-1
j_call: TRBJ1-2
clone_size: NA
d_call: TRBD1
cdr3_nt: TGTGCCAGCAGCCAAGACCGGGACAGCCACTATGGCTACACCTTC
cdr3_aa: CASSQDRDSHYGYTF

v_call: TRBV20-1
j_call: TRBJ2-3
clone_size: few
d_call: NA
cdr3_nt: TGCAGTGCTAGAGATCGCCCCACTGGGGGTGCAGATACGCAGTATTTT
cdr3_aa: CSARDRPTGGADTQYF

v_call: TRBV20-1
j_call: TRBJ2-4
clone_size: few
d_call: NA
cdr3_nt: TGCAGTGCTGGACCGACAGAGAAAAACATTCAGTACTTC
cdr3_aa: CSAGPTEKNIQYF

v_call: TRBV12-3/TRBV12-4
j_call: TRBJ1-5
clone_size: few
d_call: NA
cdr3_nt: TGTGCCAGCAGCTCAGGGCATTGGCAGCCCCAGCATTTT
cdr3_aa: CASSSGHWQPQHF

v_call: TRBV20-1
j_call: TRBJ2-1
clone_size: few
d_call: NA
cdr3_nt: TGCAGTGCTAGATCCCAAAATCCGAATGAGCAGTTCTTC
cdr3_aa: CSARSQNPNEQFF

v_call: TRBV14
j_call: TRBJ2-7
clone_size: many
d_call: TRBD1
cdr3_nt: TGTGCCAGCAGCCCCGGACAGGGGATCTACGAGCAGTACTTC
cdr3_aa: CASSPGQGIYEQYF

v_call: TRBV6-2/TRBV6-3
j_call: TRBJ1-2
clone_size: NA
d_call: NA
cdr3_nt: TGTGCCAGCAGCGTACGGGGACGGGGCTATGGCTACACCTTC
cdr3_aa: CASSVRGRGYGYTF

v_call: TRBV7-2
j_call: TRBJ2-1
clone_size: NA
d_call: TRBD2
cdr3_nt: TGTGCCAGCAGCTTACGGGGGGAGGACAATGAGCAGTTCTTC
cdr3_aa: CASSLRGEDNEQFF

v_call: TRBV7-9
j_call: TRBJ1-1
clone_size: NA
d_call: NA
cdr3_nt: TGTGCCGGCAGCTTGGGGGAGACACTGAACACTGAAGCTTTCTTT
cdr3_aa: CAGSLGETLNTEAFF

v_call: TRBV30
j_call: TRBJ1-1
clone_size: NA
d_call: NA
cdr3_nt: TGTGCCTGGAGTCCTGACTCCCGTGGCACTGAAGCTTTCTTT
cdr3_aa: CAWSPDSRGTEAFF

v_call: TRBV30
j_call: TRBJ2-3
clone_size: NA
d_call: NA
cdr3_nt: TGTGCCTGGAACCGGGCCCCTAGCACAGATACGCAGTATTTT
cdr3_aa: CAWNRAPSTDTQYF

v_call: TRBV5-1
j_call: TRBJ1-1
clone_size: few
d_call: NA
cdr3_nt: TGCGCCAGCAGCACCGAGGGCTCTGAAGCTTTCTTT
cdr3_aa: CASSTEGSEAFF

v_call: TRBV4-3
j_call: TRBJ1-6
clone_size: NA
d_call: NA
cdr3_nt: TGCGCCAGCAGCCAAGGTGGCAGAAGGGTTGGTTCACCCCTCCACTTT
cdr3_aa: CASSQGGRRVGSPLHF

v_call: TRBV27
j_call: TRBJ2-7
clone_size: NA
d_call: NA
cdr3_nt: TGTGCCAGCAGTGGGACCGGGACACCGTCCTACGAGCAGTACTTC
cdr3_aa: CASSGTGTPSYEQYF